Listed below are T cell receptor beta chains from one sample, sequenced in a study of CD8+ T cells in alopecia areata. Assay used: immunoSEQ multiplex PCR; TCRdb lists only in-frame clones, some missing. Of under 130,000 clones detected, 45% to 60% appear once; the ten largest clones hold roughly 9%. Sequencing was carried out using CD4+ T cells sorted from blood. The receptors were sampled from a human donor in good health. CDR3s include the opening cysteine and the closing phenylalanine or tryptophan. A D gene is named only where the DNA matches it firmly. Rows give clone size only sometimes, using once, few, many, or a class for an expanded clone.

few | TRBJ2-1 | - | TRBV29-1 | CSGSRSGTSIYNEQFF | TGCAGCGGATCAAGATCCGGGACTTCCATCTACAATGAGCAGTTCTTC
- | TRBJ1-2 | - | TRBV7-2 | CASSMTAMDGYTF | TGTGCCAGCAGCATGACAGCGATGGACGGCTACACCTTC
- | TRBJ2-7 | - | TRBV29-1 | CSVGRGVDEQYF | TGCAGCGTTGGCCGCGGGGTTGACGAGCAGTACTTC
few | TRBJ1-2 | TRBD1 | TRBV19 | CATWTGRAYGYTF | TGTGCCACCTGGACAGGCAGGGCTTATGGCTACACCTTC
many | TRBJ2-7 | - | TRBV7-2 | CASSPGLKSYEQYF | TGTGCCAGCAGCCCCGGATTAAAATCCTACGAGCAGTACTTC
once | TRBJ2-5 | - | TRBV6-5 | CASSYSGNQETQYF | TGTGCCAGCAGTTACTCAGGCAACCAAGAGACCCAGTACTTC
- | TRBJ2-1 | - | TRBV29-1 | CSVDPSGYNEQFF | TGCAGCGTTGACCCGTCTGGCTACAATGAGCAGTTCTTC
- | TRBJ1-6 | - | TRBV4-1 | CASSQIEGVDSPLHF | TGCGCCAGCAGCCAGATTGAGGGTGTCGATTCACCCCTCCACTTT
few | TRBJ1-6 | TRBD1 | TRBV30 | CAWSVGTGDSPLHF | TGTGCCTGGAGCGTCGGGACAGGGGATTCACCCCTCCACTTT
- | TRBJ2-7 | - | TRBV20-1 | CSARSTYEQYF | TGCAGTGCTAGATCGACCTACGAGCAGTACTTC
once | TRBJ2-1 | TRBD2 | TRBV7-3 | CASSSRGTSGIGHQFF | TGTGCCAGCAGCTCACGCGGGACTAGCGGGATTGGTCATCAGTTCTTC
- | TRBJ2-7 | - | TRBV11-2 | CASSLDLGSHEQYF | TGTGCCAGCAGCTTAGATCTGGGCAGCCACGAGCAGTACTTC
- | TRBJ2-6 | - | TRBV7-9 | CASSLTDLGGANVLTF | TGTGCCAGCAGCTTGACAGATCTTGGGGGGGCCAACGTCCTGACTTTC
- | TRBJ2-5 | - | TRBV28 | CASSLQGAPQETQYF | TGTGCCAGCAGCCTACAGGGCGCCCCACAAGAGACCCAGTACTTC
- | TRBJ1-2 | - | TRBV30 | CAWSVLTGPYGYTF | TGTGCCTGGAGTGTACTAACAGGACCCTATGGCTACACCTTC
few | TRBJ1-2 | TRBD1 | TRBV28 | CASSTPGTGYGYTF | TGTGCCAGCAGTACCCCCGGGACAGGATATGGCTACACCTTC
- | TRBJ1-5 | - | TRBV5-1 | CASSFGPGQPQHF | TGCGCCAGCAGCTTCGGGCCTGGTCAGCCCCAGCATTTT
few | TRBJ2-2 | TRBD1 | TRBV7-3 | CASSTSTGPRPGELFF | TGTGCCAGCAGCACGTCGACAGGGCCCCGCCCCGGGGAGCTGTTTTTT
few | TRBJ1-2 | - | TRBV15 | CATSRAGDGYTF | TGTGCCACCAGCAGAGCCGGGGACGGCTACACCTTC
- | TRBJ1-2 | TRBD1 | TRBV5-6 | CASDNPTAQGKGYTF | TGTGCCAGCGACAACCCTACCGCACAGGGGAAGGGGTACACCTTC
- | TRBJ2-7 | - | TRBV18 | CASSPPGEQYF | TGTGCCAGCTCACCACCGGGGGAGCAGTACTTC
once | TRBJ1-4 | - | TRBV7-9 | CASSLGEGRPWVF | TGTGCCAGCAGCTTGGGAGAGGGCAGGCCTTGGGTATTT
- | TRBJ1-1 | - | TRBV25-1 | CASSDAGLNKAFF | TGTGCCAGCAGTGACGCCGGGTTGAATAAAGCTTTCTTT
few | TRBJ2-4 | TRBD2 | TRBV7-2 | CASSFSGGIAKNIQYF | TGTGCCAGCAGCTTTAGCGGGGGGATAGCCAAAAACATTCAGTACTTC
- | TRBJ2-1 | TRBD1 | TRBV30 | CAWRGQGGSYNEQFF | TGTGCCTGGAGGGGACAGGGGGGTTCCTACAATGAGCAGTTCTTC
- | TRBJ1-6 | - | TRBV7-2 | CASSLLRAGSPLHF | TGTGCCAGCAGCCTACTCAGGGCGGGTTCACCCCTCCACTTT
- | TRBJ2-7 | - | TRBV4-1 | CASSQEGIKGDEQYF | TGCGCCAGCAGCCAAGAAGGTATTAAAGGCGACGAGCAGTACTTC
- | TRBJ2-2 | - | TRBV7-2 | CASSLASGGTGELFF | TGTGCCAGCAGCTTAGCGAGTGGCGGCACCGGGGAGCTGTTTTTT
- | TRBJ2-1 | - | TRBV4-3 | CASSQGRVNEQFF | TGCGCCAGCAGCCAAGGCAGGGTCAATGAGCAGTTCTTC
- | TRBJ1-1 | - | TRBV13 | CASSLTGMAVYTEAFF | TGTGCCAGCAGCTTAACTGGTATGGCGGTGTACACTGAAGCTTTCTTT
once | TRBJ1-2 | - | TRBV29-1 | CSVETAGPYGYTF | TGCAGCGTTGAAACTGCTGGTCCCTATGGCTACACCTTC
- | TRBJ2-7 | TRBD1 | TRBV5-1 | CASSSGTGISYEQYF | TGCGCCAGCAGCTCCGGGACAGGGATATCCTACGAGCAGTACTTC
- | TRBJ1-1 | - | TRBV29-1 | CSIIRGQTKAFF | TGCAGCATTATCCGGGGGCAAACGAAGGCTTTCTTT
few | TRBJ2-5 | - | TRBV4-3 | CASSQDYQRETQYF | TGCGCCAGCAGCCAAGATTACCAGCGAGAGACCCAGTACTTC
- | TRBJ2-4 | - | TRBV4-2 | CASSQVGISSKNIQYF | TGTGCCAGCAGCCAAGTCGGTATATCGAGCAAAAACATTCAGTACTTC
- | TRBJ1-4 | - | TRBV30 | CAWSGKGTEKLFF | TGTGCCTGGAGTGGAAAGGGGACAGAAAAACTGTTTTTT
- | TRBJ2-3 | - | TRBV5-1 | CASSWQGRGDTQYF | TGCGCCAGCAGTTGGCAGGGTCGTGGAGATACGCAGTATTTT
once | TRBJ2-1 | - | TRBV5-1 | CASSLYYEQFF | TGCGCCAGCAGCTTATACTATGAGCAGTTCTTC
- | TRBJ2-7 | TRBD2 | TRBV5-1 | CASSSGTSGGTQQYF | TGCGCCAGCAGCTCCGGGACTAGCGGGGGGACCCAGCAGTACTTC
few | TRBJ2-1 | - | TRBV6-5 | CASSYGGGPYNEQFF | TGTGCCAGCAGTTACGGAGGGGGGCCTTACAATGAGCAGTTCTTC
- | TRBJ2-1 | - | TRBV6-5 | CASSFDLSGEQFF | TGTGCCAGCAGTTTTGATCTCTCGGGGGAGCAGTTCTTC
- | TRBJ1-1 | - | TRBV30 | CAWSERMGGNTEAFF | TGTGCCTGGAGCGAGAGGATGGGGGGCAACACTGAAGCTTTCTTT
few | TRBJ2-4 | - | TRBV19 | CASSRWAEQYF | TGTGCCAGTAGTAGGTGGGCAGAACAGTACTTC
- | TRBJ2-7 | - | TRBV11-2 | CASSLGDGRAYEQYF | TGTGCCAGCAGCTTAGGGGACGGCAGGGCCTACGAGCAGTACTTC
few | TRBJ2-1 | - | TRBV2 | CASSVPSGNKNEQFF | TGTGCCAGCAGTGTTCCCAGTGGGAACAAAAATGAGCAGTTCTTC
once | TRBJ2-1 | - | TRBV27 | CASSLKAGALVGWGSYNEQFF | TGTGCCAGCAGTTTAAAGGCGGGGGCCTTGGTGGGCTGGGGATCCTACAATGAGCAGTTCTTC
few | TRBJ2-3 | - | TRBV7-2 | CASSLVDFGRADTQYF | TGTGCCAGCAGCTTAGTCGATTTTGGACGCGCAGATACGCAGTATTTT
few | TRBJ2-2 | - | TRBV11-2 | CASSSQYTGELFF | TGTGCCAGCAGCTCCCAGTACACCGGGGAGCTGTTTTTT
- | TRBJ2-3 | - | TRBV19 | CASSTKTGRTDTQYF | TGTGCCAGTAGTACCAAGACAGGGAGGACAGATACGCAGTATTTT
- | TRBJ1-1 | - | TRBV5-6 | CASSLRGREIGPEAFF | TGTGCCAGCAGCTTGAGGGGGAGGGAGATAGGCCCTGAAGCTTTCTTT
- | TRBJ2-3 | TRBD2 | TRBV29-1 | CSVEGSGGLTDTQYF | TGCAGCGTTGAAGGTAGCGGGGGTCTCACAGATACGCAGTATTTT
- | TRBJ2-2 | - | TRBV11-2 | CASSFERATGELFF | TGTGCCAGCAGCTTCGAAAGGGCCACCGGGGAGCTGTTTTTT
once | TRBJ2-6 | - | TRBV2 | CASRRGSDVTNVLTF | TGTGCCAGCAGGAGGGGGAGCGATGTGACCAACGTCCTGACTTTC
few | TRBJ1-6 | TRBD1 | TRBV6-5 | CASSYGDSFLNSPLHF | TGTGCCAGCAGTTACGGGGACAGCTTCCTTAATTCACCCCTCCACTTT
- | TRBJ2-2 | - | TRBV7-2 | CASSSRVTGELFF | TGTGCCAGCAGCTCTCGGGTGACCGGGGAGCTGTTTTTT